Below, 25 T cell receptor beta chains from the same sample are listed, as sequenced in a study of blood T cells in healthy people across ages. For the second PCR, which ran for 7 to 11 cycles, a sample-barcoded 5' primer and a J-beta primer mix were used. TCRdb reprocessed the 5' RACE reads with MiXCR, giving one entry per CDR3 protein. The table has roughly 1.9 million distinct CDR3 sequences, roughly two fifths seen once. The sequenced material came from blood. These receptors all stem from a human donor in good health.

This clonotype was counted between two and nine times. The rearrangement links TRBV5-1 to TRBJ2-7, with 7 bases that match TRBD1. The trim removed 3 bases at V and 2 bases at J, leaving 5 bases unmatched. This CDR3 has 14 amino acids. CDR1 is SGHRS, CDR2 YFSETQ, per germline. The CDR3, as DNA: TGCGCCAGCAGCTACCGGGACAGTGCCTACGAGCAGTACTTC. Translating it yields CASSYRDSAYEQYF.

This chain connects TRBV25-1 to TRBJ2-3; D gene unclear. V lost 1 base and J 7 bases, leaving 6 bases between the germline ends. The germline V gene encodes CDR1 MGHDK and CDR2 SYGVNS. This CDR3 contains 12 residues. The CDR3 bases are TGTGCCAGCAGTGAATGGGGTAATACGCAGTATTTT. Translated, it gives CASSEWGNTQYF.

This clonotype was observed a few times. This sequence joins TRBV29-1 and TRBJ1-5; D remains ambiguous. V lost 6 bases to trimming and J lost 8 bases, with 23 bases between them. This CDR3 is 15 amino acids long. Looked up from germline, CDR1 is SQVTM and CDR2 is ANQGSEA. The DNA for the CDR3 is TGCAGCGTGTCCCCACGCAACGATAAAGTGGAGCCCCAGCATTTT. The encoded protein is CSVSPRNDKVEPQHF.

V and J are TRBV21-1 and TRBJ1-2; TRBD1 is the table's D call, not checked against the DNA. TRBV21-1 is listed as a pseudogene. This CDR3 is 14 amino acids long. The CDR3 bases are TGTGCCAGCAGCAAAGGTGGCAGGGGCTATGGCTACACCTTC. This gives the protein CASSKGGRGYGYTF.

The CDR3 bases are TGTGCCAGCAGTGAACCGGGACAGTATGGCGGGGAGCTGTTTTTT. Amino acid sequence: CASSEPGQYGGELFF. V usage is TRBV2 and J usage is TRBJ2-2, with 7 bases matching TRBD1. Germline V gene data show CDR1 as SNHLY and CDR2 as FYNNEI. The CDR3 is made up of 15 amino acids. Trimming cost V 2 bases and J 7 bases; bases outside gene matches: 7.

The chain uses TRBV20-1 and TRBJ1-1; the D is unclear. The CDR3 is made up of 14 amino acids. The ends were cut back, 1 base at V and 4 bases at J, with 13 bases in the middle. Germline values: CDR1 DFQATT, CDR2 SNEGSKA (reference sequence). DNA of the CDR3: TGCAGTGCTAGAGGCGACGACACAATCACTGAAGCTTTCTTT. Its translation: CSARGDDTITEAFF.

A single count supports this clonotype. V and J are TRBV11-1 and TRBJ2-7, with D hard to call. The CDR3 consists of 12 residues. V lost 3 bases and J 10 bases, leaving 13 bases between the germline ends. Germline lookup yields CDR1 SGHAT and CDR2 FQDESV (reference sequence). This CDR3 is CASSFPQDPQYF. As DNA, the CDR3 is TGTGCCAGCAGCTTTCCTCAGGACCCTCAGTACTTC.

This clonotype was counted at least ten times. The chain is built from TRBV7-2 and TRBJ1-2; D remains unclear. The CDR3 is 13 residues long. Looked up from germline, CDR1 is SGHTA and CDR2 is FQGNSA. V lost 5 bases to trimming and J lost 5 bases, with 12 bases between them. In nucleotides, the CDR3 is TGTGCCAGCAGCCCCGGGTGGGGATATGGCTACACCTTC. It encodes CASSPGWGYGYTF.

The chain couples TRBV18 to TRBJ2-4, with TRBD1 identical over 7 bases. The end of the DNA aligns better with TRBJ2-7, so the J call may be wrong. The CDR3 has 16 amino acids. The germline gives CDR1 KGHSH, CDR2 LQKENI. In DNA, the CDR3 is TGTGCCAGCTCCCCGGCGGTTGGGACAGTGGCAAACGAGCAGTACTTC. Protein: CASSPAVGTVANEQYF.

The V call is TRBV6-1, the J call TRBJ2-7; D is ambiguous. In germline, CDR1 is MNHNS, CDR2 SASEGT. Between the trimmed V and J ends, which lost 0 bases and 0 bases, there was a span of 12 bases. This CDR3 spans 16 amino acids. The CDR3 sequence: CASSEAEPHFSYEQYF. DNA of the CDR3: TGTGCCAGCAGTGAAGCGGAGCCGCATTTCTCCTACGAGCAGTACTTC.

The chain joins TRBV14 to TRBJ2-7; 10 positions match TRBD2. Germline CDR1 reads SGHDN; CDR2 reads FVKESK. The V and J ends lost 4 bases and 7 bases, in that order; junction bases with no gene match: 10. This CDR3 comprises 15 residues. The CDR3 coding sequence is TGTGCCAGCAGCCTGAGCGGGGGGGCCGATTGGGAGCAGTACTTC. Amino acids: CASSLSGGADWEQYF.

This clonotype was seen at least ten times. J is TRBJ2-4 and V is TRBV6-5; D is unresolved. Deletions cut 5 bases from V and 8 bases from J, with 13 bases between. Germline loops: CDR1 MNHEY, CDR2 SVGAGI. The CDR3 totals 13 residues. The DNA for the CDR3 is TGTGCCAGCAGTCCGACCCTTTTGGACATTCAGTACTTC. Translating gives CASSPTLLDIQYF.

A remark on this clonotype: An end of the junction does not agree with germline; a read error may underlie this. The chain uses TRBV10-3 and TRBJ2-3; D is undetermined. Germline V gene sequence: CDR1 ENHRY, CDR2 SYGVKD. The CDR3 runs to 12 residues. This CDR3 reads CAVSDQADTQYF. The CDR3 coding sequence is TGTGCCGTCAGTGACCAAGCAGATACGCAGTATTTT.

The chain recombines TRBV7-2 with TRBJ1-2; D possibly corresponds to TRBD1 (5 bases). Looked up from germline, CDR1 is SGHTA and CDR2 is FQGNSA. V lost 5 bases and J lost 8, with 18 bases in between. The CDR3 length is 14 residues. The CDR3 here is CASSRRGVDFGYTF. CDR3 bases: TGTGCCAGCAGCCGACGAGGGGTGGATTTCGGCTACACCTTC.

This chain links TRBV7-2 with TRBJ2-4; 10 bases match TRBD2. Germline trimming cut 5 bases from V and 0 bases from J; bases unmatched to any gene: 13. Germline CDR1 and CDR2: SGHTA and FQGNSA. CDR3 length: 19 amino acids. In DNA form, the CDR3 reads TGTGCCAGCAGCGTCGGACTAGCGGACACACGACTAGCCAAAAACATTCAGTACTTC. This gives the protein CASSVGLADTRLAKNIQYF.

The CDR3: CASSWYRLAGAKQETQYF. CDR3 bases: TGTGCCAGCAGCTGGTACCGACTAGCGGGGGCAAAACAAGAGACCCAGTACTTC. V is TRBV7-9 and J is TRBJ2-5; 12 nucleotides align to TRBD2. The J segment lost 2 bases and the V segment lost 4 bases, leaving 11 bases of the junction unmatched. The CDR3 has 18 residues. Per the germline V gene, CDR1 is SEHNR and CDR2 is FQNEAQ (reference sequence). Using reference TRBV7-9 and TRBJ2-5 for the parts outside the CDR3, the full variable domain is DTGVSQNPRHKITKRGQNVTFRCDPISEHNRLYWYRQTLGQGPEFLTYFQNEAQLEKSRLLSDRFSAERPKGSFSTLEIQRTEQGDSAMYLCASSWYRLAGAKQETQYFGPGTRLLVL.

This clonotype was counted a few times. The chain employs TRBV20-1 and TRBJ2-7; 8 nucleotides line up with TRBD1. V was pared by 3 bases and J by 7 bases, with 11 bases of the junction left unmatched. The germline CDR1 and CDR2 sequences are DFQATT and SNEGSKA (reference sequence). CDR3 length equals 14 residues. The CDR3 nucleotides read TGCAGTGCTAGGTACCGGGACAGGTGGAGGGAGCAGTACTTC. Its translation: CSARYRDRWREQYF.

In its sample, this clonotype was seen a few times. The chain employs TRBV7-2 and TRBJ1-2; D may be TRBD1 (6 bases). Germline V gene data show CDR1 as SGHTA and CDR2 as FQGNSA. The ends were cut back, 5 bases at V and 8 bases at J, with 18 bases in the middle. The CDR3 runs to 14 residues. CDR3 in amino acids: CASSPPPGDWGYTF. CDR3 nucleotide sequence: TGTGCCAGCAGCCCCCCCCCAGGGGACTGGGGCTACACCTTC.

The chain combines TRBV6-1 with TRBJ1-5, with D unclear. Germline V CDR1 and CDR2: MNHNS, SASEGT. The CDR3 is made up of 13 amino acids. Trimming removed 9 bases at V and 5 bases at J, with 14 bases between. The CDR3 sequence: CASGVGGDQPQHF. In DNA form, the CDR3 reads TGTGCCAGTGGGGTAGGCGGCGATCAGCCCCAGCATTTT.

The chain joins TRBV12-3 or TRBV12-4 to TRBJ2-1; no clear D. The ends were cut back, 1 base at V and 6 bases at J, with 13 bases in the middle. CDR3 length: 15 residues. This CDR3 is CASSLDSAFSNEQFF. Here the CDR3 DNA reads TGTGCCAGCAGTTTAGACTCCGCCTTTAGCAATGAGCAGTTCTTC.

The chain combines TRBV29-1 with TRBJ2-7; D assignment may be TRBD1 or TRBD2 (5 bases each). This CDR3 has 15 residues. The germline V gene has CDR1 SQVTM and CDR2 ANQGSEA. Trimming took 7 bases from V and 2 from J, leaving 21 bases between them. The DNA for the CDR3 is TGCAGCGCCGAGGGGATGGGGCTTGGAACCTACGAGCAGTACTTC. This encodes CSAEGMGLGTYEQYF.

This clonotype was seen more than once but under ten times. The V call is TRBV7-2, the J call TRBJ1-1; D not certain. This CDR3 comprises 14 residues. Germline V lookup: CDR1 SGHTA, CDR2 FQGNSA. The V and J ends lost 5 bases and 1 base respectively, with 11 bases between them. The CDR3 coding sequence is TGTGCCAGCAGCCCGCAGACCCGGAACACTGAAGCTTTCTTT. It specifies CASSPQTRNTEAFF.

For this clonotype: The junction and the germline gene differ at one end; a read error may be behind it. In nucleotides, the CDR3 is TGCGCCACCAGCAGAGATCCCCCGGGACAGGCCTGTGACAATGAGCAGTTCTTC. Translation gives CATSRDPPGQACDNEQFF. The rearrangement links TRBV15 to TRBJ2-1, with TRBD1 matching over 8 bases. The CDR3 covers 18 residues. Germline V lookup: CDR1 LNHNV, CDR2 YYDKDF (reference sequence).

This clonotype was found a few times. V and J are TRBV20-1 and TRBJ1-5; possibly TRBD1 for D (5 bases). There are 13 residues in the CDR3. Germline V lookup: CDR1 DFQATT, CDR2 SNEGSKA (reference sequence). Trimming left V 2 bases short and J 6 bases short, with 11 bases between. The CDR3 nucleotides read TGCAGTGCTAGACCCCCAGGGCTTCAGCCCCAGCATTTT. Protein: CSARPPGLQPQHF.

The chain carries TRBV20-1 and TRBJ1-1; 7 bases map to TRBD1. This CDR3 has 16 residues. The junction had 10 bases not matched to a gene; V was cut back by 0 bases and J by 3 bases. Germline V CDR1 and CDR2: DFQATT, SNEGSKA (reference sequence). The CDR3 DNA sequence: TGCAGTGCTAGAGATCTAGACAGGGAATGGGACACTGAAGCTTTCTTT. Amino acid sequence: CSARDLDREWDTEAFF.